Each of the 18 T cell receptor beta chains below was sequenced from the same sample in a study of blood T cell repertoires in COVID-19. Clones were sequenced by immunoSEQ multiplex PCR, and TCRdb holds only the in-frame ones, with some missing. The sample includes around 370,000 clones, about 90% seen only once; the top ten take around 3.5%. Sequencing input: peripheral blood. These receptors were obtained from a woman aged 18-29 years who had recovered from COVID-19.

This clone was seen only once. This chain joins TRBV19 and TRBJ1-1, with D unresolved. Germline-derived CDR1 and CDR2 are LNHDA and SQIVND (reference sequence). Trimming removed 0 bases from V and 2 bases from J, with 10 bases in between. This CDR3 spans 15 amino acids. This CDR3 reads CASSIDSFLNTEAFF. DNA for the CDR3: TGTGCCAGTAGTATAGATTCTTTCCTCAACACTGAAGCTTTCTTT.

This chain connects TRBV30 to TRBJ1-5; TRBD1 matches 8 bases. The V and J ends lost 1 base and 4 bases, in that order; junction bases with no gene match: 9. The CDR3 sequence is 16 residues long. Germline values: CDR1 GTSNPN, CDR2 SVGIG (reference sequence). The CDR3 is CAWSDLGQGHNQPQHF. The CDR3 DNA sequence: TGTGCCTGGAGTGACCTCGGACAGGGCCATAATCAGCCCCAGCATTTT. Using reference TRBV30 and TRBJ1-5 for the parts outside the CDR3, the full variable domain is SQTIHQWPATLVQPVGSPLSLECTVEGTSNPNLYWYRQAAGRGLQLLFYSVGIGQISSEVPQNLSASRPQDRQFILSSKKLLLSDSGFYLCAWSDLGQGHNQPQHFGDGTRLSIL.

This clone was recorded only once. This CDR3 is CASSLEAGLEQPQHF. The CDR3 DNA follows: TGTGCCAGCAGCTTAGAAGCAGGGTTGGAGCAGCCCCAGCATTTT. The V and J genes are TRBV11-2 and TRBJ1-5; possible D gene TRBD1, 5 bases. This CDR3 comprises 15 residues. The germline gives CDR1 SGHAT, CDR2 FQNNGV. Trimming cost V 0 bases and J 7 bases, with 13 bases left between them.

This clone was seen a single time. This chain joins TRBV27 and TRBJ1-2, with 11 bases that match TRBD1. V lost 7 bases and J lost 5; bases outside the gene matches: 3. The germline V gene encodes CDR1 MNHEY and CDR2 SMNVEV (reference sequence). This CDR3 is built from 13 residues. The CDR3 coding sequence is TGTGCCAGCACGGGACAGGGGGAGTATGGCTACACCTTC. It is translated as CASTGQGEYGYTF.

The J gene is TRBJ1-1, the V gene TRBV11-2; 9 nucleotides agree with TRBD1. V lost 3 bases, J lost 1 base, and 3 bases stayed unmatched. CDR3 length equals 15 residues. The germline V gene has CDR1 SGHAT and CDR2 FQNNGV. This CDR3 reads CASSFLQGANTEAFF. The CDR3 DNA is TGTGCCAGCAGCTTCCTACAGGGGGCGAACACTGAAGCTTTCTTT.

The genes are TRBV20-1 and TRBJ2-1; TRBD2 agrees at 8 bases. The CDR3 runs to 15 residues. Per the germline V gene, CDR1 is DFQATT and CDR2 is SNEGSKA (reference sequence). The trim removed 3 bases at V and 7 bases at J, leaving 11 bases unmatched. Here the CDR3 reads CSASQGGRLMNEQFF. Here the CDR3 DNA reads TGCAGTGCTAGTCAAGGCGGGAGGTTAATGAATGAGCAGTTCTTC.

The chain is built from TRBV3-1 (or the pseudogene TRBV3-2) and TRBJ1-4, with 9 bases identical to TRBD1. CDR3 length: 15 amino acids. Germline V gives CDR1 LGHDT, CDR2 YNNKEL (reference sequence). Trimming took 4 bases from V and 7 from J; bases not matched to a gene: 7. The CDR3 DNA follows: TGTGCCAGCAGCCCCGGGACAGGGCCTTTTGAAAAACTGTTTTTT. Its translation is CASSPGTGPFEKLFF.

The gene calls are TRBV7-2 and TRBJ2-1; a weak D match, TRBD1 (6 bases). Germline lookup yields CDR1 SGHTA and CDR2 FQGNSA. There are 15 residues in the CDR3. Trimming stripped 2 bases from V and 8 bases from J, with 16 bases between. The DNA of the CDR3 is TGTGCCAGCAGCTTATTATCAGGGGATCGGTATGAGCAGTTCTTC. Translated: CASSLLSGDRYEQFF.

V gene TRBV9 combines with J gene TRBJ1-2; no clear D. With 5 bases removed from V and 6 bases from J, the gap between germline ends came to 5 bases. Germline loops: CDR1 SGDLS, CDR2 YYNGEE. The length of the CDR3 is 10 residues. This CDR3 reads CASSSDGYTF. DNA for the CDR3: TGTGCCAGCAGTTCTGATGGCTACACCTTC. Filled out from reference TRBV9 and TRBJ1-2, the complete variable domain reads DSGVTQTPKHLITATGQRVTLRCSPRSGDLSVYWYQQSLDQGLQFLIQYYNGEERAKGNILERFSAQQFPDLHSELNLSSLELGDSALYFCASSSDGYTFGSGTRLTVV.

This chain uses TRBV15 with TRBJ1-2; D perhaps matches TRBD1 (5 bases). This CDR3 comprises 15 residues. The V gene's germline CDR1 is LNHNV and CDR2 YYDKDF (reference sequence). Trimming removed 0 bases from V and 0 bases from J, with 8 bases in between. DNA of the CDR3: TGTGCCACCAGCAGAGATCGGGGGGCTAACTATGGCTACACCTTC. This translates into CATSRDRGANYGYTF.

This clone was counted only a few times. The chain employs TRBV19 and TRBJ1-4, with 8 bases aligning to TRBD1. The CDR3 covers 13 residues. Per germline, CDR1 LNHDA and CDR2 SQIVND (reference sequence). J gave up 7 bases and V 6 bases, and 4 bases lay outside the gene matches. CDR3 amino acids: CASRDRAGEKLFF. CDR3 nucleotides: TGTGCCAGTAGGGACAGGGCGGGTGAAAAACTGTTTTTT.

About this clone itself: Additional DNA sequences in this sample encode the identical CDR3. The CDR3 region is CASSLGTAGNTIYF. The CDR3 bases are TGCGCCAGCAGCTTGGGTACAGCTGGAAACACCATATATTTT. This sequence joins TRBV5-1 and TRBJ1-3; D gene uncertain. CDR1 and CDR2 from the germline V gene are SGHRS and YFSETQ. The CDR3 runs 14 residues. V lost 0 bases and J lost 2, with 6 bases in between. The full variable domain, in which reference TRBV5-1 and TRBJ1-3 provide the parts outside the CDR3, is KAGVTQTPRYLIKTRGQQVTLSCSPISGHRSVSWYQQTPGQGLQFLFEYFSETQRNKGNFPGRFSGRQFSNSRSEMNVSTLELGDSALYLCASSLGTAGNTIYFGEGSWLTVV.

The chain uses TRBV14 and TRBJ2-1; 7 nucleotides align to TRBD2. Germline values: CDR1 SGHDN, CDR2 FVKESK. The V and J ends lost 2 bases and 7 bases, in that order; junction bases with no gene match: 8. CDR3 length: 15 residues. The CDR3 DNA sequence: TGTGCCAGCAGCCAACACTGGGGGGAGGGAAATGAGCAGTTCTTC. It is translated as CASSQHWGEGNEQFF.

The V and J genes are TRBV11-2 and TRBJ2-5; 9 bases fit TRBD2. The CDR3 runs to 16 residues. Trimming removed 4 bases from V and 5 bases from J; junction bases left unmatched: 11. Germline CDR1 and CDR2: SGHAT and FQNNGV. The CDR3 DNA sequence: TGTGCCAGCAGCTCCACCGTGGGACTAGCTGCGGAGACCCAGTACTTC. Protein sequence: CASSSTVGLAAETQYF.

The chain links TRBV2 to TRBJ2-7, with 13 bases lining up with TRBD2. The trim removed 1 base at V and 7 bases at J, leaving 1 base unmatched. The CDR3 sequence is 14 residues long. The germline V gene encodes CDR1 SNHLY and CDR2 FYNNEI. The CDR3 sequence is CASSEGGLAGEQYV. Here the CDR3 DNA reads TGTGCCAGCAGTGAAGGGGGACTAGCGGGGGAGCAGTACGTC.

This clone was counted once. The rearrangement joins TRBV7-2 to TRBJ1-1; maybe TRBD1 (6 bases). Germline lookup yields CDR1 SGHTA and CDR2 FQGNSA. V gave up 5 bases and J gave up 4 bases, with 17 bases separating them. The CDR3 extends over 15 amino acids. DNA for the CDR3: TGTGCCAGCAGCACAAAGCCTAGGACAGCCACTGAAGCTTTCTTT. Translating gives CASSTKPRTATEAFF.

The chain has TRBV5-1 and TRBJ2-2; the D is unclear. Looked up from germline, CDR1 is SGHRS and CDR2 is YFSETQ. Trimming took off 5 bases at V and 6 bases at J, with 17 bases between the two ends. This CDR3 has 15 amino acids. The DNA of the CDR3 is TGCGCCAGCAGTAACGGAGCTAGATCCTCCGGGGAGCTGTTTTTT. It is translated as CASSNGARSSGELFF.

This clone was seen a single time. The chain is built from TRBV30 and TRBJ1-2; TRBD1 aligns across 8 bases. Germline lookup yields CDR1 GTSNPN and CDR2 SVGIG (reference sequence). This CDR3 is 11 amino acids long. The V segment lost 8 bases and the J segment 4 bases; nucleotides outside the gene matches: 3. The CDR3 nucleotides read TGTGCCGGCACAGGGGGCTATGGCTACACCTTC. This gives the protein CAGTGGYGYTF.